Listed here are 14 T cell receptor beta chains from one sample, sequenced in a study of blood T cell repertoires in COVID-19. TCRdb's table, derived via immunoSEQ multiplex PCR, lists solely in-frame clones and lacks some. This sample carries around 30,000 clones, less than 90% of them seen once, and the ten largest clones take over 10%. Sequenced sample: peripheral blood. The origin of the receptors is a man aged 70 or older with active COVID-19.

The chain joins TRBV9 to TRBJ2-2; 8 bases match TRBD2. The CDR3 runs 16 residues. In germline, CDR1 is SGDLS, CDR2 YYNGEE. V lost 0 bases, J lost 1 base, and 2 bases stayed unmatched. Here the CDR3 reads CASSVESGRNTGELFF. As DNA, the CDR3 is TGTGCCAGCAGCGTAGAAAGCGGGAGGAACACCGGGGAGCTGTTTTTT.

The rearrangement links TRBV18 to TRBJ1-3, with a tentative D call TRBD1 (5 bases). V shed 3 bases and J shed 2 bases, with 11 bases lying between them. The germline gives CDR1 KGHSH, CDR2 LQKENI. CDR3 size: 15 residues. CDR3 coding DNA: TGTGCCAGCTCACCCAAACAGGACGCTGGAAACACCATATATTTT. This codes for CASSPKQDAGNTIYF.

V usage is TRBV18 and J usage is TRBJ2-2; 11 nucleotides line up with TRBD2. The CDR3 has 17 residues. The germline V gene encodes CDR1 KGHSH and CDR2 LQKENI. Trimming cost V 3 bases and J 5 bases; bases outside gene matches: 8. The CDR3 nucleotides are TGTGCCAGCTCACCGACGACTAGCGGGACCCCAACCGGGGAGCTGTTTTTT. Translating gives CASSPTTSGTPTGELFF.

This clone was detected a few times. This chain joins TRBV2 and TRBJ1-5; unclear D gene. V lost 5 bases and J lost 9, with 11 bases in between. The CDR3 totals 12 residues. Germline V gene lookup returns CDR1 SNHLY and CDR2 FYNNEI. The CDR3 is CASSPVPGPQHF. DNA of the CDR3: TGTGCCAGCAGTCCCGTGCCGGGGCCCCAGCATTTT.

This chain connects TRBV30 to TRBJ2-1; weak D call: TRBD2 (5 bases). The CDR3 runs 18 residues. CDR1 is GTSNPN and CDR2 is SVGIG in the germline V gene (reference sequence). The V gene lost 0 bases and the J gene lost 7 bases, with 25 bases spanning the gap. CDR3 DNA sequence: TGTGCCTGGAGTGTATATCGTCGGGGAGCTGGGAAACAGAATGAGCAGTTCTTC. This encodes CAWSVYRRGAGKQNEQFF.

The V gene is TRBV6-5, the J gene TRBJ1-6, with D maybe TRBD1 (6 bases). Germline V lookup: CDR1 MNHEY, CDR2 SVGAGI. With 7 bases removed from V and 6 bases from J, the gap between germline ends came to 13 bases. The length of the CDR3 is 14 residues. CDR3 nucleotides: TGTGCCAGCACTCACAGGGAGAGTAATTCACCCCTCCACTTT. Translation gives CASTHRESNSPLHF.

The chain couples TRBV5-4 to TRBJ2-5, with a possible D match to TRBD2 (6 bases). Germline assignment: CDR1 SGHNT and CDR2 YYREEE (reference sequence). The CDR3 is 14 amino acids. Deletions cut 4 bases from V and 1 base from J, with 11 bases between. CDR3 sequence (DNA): TGTGCCAGCAGCCCTCTAGCGCTCCAAGAGACCCAGTACTTC. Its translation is CASSPLALQETQYF.

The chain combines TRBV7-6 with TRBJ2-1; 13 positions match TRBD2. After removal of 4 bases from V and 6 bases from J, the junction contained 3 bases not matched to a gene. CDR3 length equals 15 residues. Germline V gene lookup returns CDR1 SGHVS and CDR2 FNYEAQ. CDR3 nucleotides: TGTGCCAGCAGCTACGGGACTAGCGGGATCAATGAGCAGTTCTTC. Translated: CASSYGTSGINEQFF.

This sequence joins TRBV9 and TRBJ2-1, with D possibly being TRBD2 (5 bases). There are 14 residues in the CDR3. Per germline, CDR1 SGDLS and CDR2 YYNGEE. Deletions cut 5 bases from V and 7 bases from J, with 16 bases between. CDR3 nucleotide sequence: TGTGCCAGCAGTTCCCCATTCACGGGGAATGAGCAGTTCTTC. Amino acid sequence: CASSSPFTGNEQFF.

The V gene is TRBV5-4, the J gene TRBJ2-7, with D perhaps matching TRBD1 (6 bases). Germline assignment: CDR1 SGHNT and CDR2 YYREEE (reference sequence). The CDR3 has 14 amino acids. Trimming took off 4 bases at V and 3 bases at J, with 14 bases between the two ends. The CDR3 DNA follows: TGTGCCAGCAGCCTGCAGGGGAGCGACTACGAGCAGTACTTC. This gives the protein CASSLQGSDYEQYF.

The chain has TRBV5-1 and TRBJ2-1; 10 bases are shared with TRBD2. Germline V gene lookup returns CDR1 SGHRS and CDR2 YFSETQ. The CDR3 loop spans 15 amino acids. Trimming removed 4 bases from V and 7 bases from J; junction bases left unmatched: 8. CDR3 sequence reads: CASSQTSGIQNEQFF. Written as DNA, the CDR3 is TGCGCCAGCAGCCAAACTAGCGGGATCCAAAATGAGCAGTTCTTC. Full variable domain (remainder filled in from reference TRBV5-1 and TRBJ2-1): KAGVTQTPRYLIKTRGQQVTLSCSPISGHRSVSWYQQTPGQGLQFLFEYFSETQRNKGNFPGRFSGRQFSNSRSEMNVSTLELGDSALYLCASSQTSGIQNEQFFGPGTRLTVL.

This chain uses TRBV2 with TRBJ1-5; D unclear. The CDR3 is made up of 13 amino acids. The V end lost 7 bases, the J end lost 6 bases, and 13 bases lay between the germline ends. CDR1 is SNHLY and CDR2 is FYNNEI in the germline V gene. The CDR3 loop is CASTPGSSQPQHF. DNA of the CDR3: TGTGCCAGCACGCCGGGGAGTAGTCAGCCCCAGCATTTT.

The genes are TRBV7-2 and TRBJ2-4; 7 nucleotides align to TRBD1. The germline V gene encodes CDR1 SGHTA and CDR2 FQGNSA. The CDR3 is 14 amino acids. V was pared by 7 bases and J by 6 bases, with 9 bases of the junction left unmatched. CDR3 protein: CASTSTGPGNIQYF. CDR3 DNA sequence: TGTGCCAGCACCTCGACAGGGCCCGGAAACATTCAGTACTTC.

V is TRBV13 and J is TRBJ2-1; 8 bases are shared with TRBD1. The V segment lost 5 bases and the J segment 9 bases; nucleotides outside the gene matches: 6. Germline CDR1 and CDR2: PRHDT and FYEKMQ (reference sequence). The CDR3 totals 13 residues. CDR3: CASSPRQGFEQFF. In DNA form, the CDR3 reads TGTGCCAGCAGCCCCCGACAGGGGTTTGAGCAGTTCTTC. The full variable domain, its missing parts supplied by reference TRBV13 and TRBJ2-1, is AAGVIQSPRHLIKEKRETATLKCYPIPRHDTVYWYQQGPGQDPQFLISFYEKMQSDKGSIPDRFSAQQFSDYHSELNMSSLELGDSALYFCASSPRQGFEQFFGPGTRLTVL.